The rows below give T cell receptor beta chains drawn from one sample of a study of blood T cell repertoires in COVID-19. Repertoires were generated with immunoSEQ multiplex PCR, while TCRdb's copy carries only in-frame clones and drops some. Counted here are 350,000 to 450,000 clones, roughly nine tenths occurring once; the ten biggest clones make up roughly 1.1%. The specimen was PBMCs or T cells enriched from blood (not recorded which). The receptors originated from a man under 40 who had recovered from COVID-19. The CDR3 runs from the conserved cysteine through the conserved F or W. A D gene is named only where the DNA matches it firmly.

V: TRBV7-8; D: TRBD1; CDR3: CASSLGTGGYSGNTIYF
V: TRBV27; D: .; CDR3: CASRSSSGNTIYF
V: TRBV6-1; D: .; CDR3: CASSEAILAYEQYF
V: TRBV18; D: TRBD1; CDR3: CASSHRDRGRETQYF
V: TRBV30; D: .; CDR3: CAWSSGQPYNEQFF
V: TRBV5-1; D: .; CDR3: CASSPGDSGANVLTF
V: TRBV7-9; D: TRBD1; CDR3: CASSVQGINYGYTF
V: TRBV30; D: .; CDR3: CAWDTGYPNYGYTF
V: TRBV30; D: TRBD1; CDR3: CAWSGRTGGEQYF
V: TRBV30; D: .; CDR3: CAFRDWDTGELFF
V: TRBV6-1; D: TRBD1; CDR3: CASSEARGGGYEQYF
V: TRBV15; D: .; CDR3: CATSTRVPKADTQYF
V: TRBV7-8; D: .; CDR3: CASSFASNTDTQYF
V: TRBV2; D: .; CDR3: CASSASGEEKLFF
V: TRBV28; D: TRBD1; CDR3: CASSTAGTGNQPQHF
V: TRBV18; D: .; CDR3: CASSRGDPTYEQYF
V: TRBV5-4; D: .; CDR3: CASSGREGNEQFF
V: TRBV18; D: .; CDR3: CASSPGDNHGNTIYF
V: TRBV5-5; D: TRBD2; CDR3: CASSSTRGSSGTSYYEQYF
V: TRBV19; D: TRBD1; CDR3: CATSPYTGGGQPQHF
V: TRBV2; D: .; CDR3: CASSENLGAPNYGYTF
V: TRBV7-9; D: .; CDR3: CASSFETRETQYF
V: TRBV3-1/TRBV3-2; D: TRBD2; CDR3: CASSPWTSGTGTDTQYF
V: TRBV15; D: .; CDR3: CATSRDRGTTETQYF
V: TRBV28; D: TRBD1; CDR3: CASSPRTGGSKGAFF
V: TRBV11-2; D: .; CDR3: CASSLGYFGAEQFF
V: TRBV27; D: .; CDR3: CASSTQPNRGSPLHF
V: TRBV29-1; D: .; CDR3: CSVEDLWGRNTEAFF
V: TRBV10-3; D: TRBD2; CDR3: CAISETSGGTGELFF
V: TRBV28; D: TRBD1; CDR3: CASTGTGTNQPQHF
V: TRBV4-2; D: .; CDR3: CASSRTGMSDTQYF
V: TRBV18; D: TRBD1; CDR3: CASSQRQGVSSYNEQFF
V: TRBV30; D: .; CDR3: CAWSREWRVKTDTQYF
V: TRBV4-1; D: TRBD2; CDR3: CASSPFGLAGAFEQFF
V: TRBV4-1; D: .; CDR3: CASSQDKGRDTNTGELFF
V: TRBV28; D: TRBD2; CDR3: CASSLPSGNNEQFF
V: TRBV27; D: .; CDR3: CARGYGSSDGYTF
V: TRBV5-4; D: TRBD2; CDR3: CASSFSGRLYEQYF
V: TRBV4-1; D: TRBD2; CDR3: CASSRGRGSYNEQFF
V: TRBV28; D: .; CDR3: CASSLASSYNSPLHF
V: TRBV18; D: .; CDR3: CASSPNEHSNQPQHF
V: TRBV30; D: TRBD1; CDR3: CAWSTYRTGGLEQYF
V: TRBV2; D: .; CDR3: CASSGQYTEAFF
V: TRBV28; D: .; CDR3: CASSLLESGTDTQYF
V: TRBV28; D: .; CDR3: CASSFSGAGWGYTF
V: TRBV27; D: .; CDR3: CASSLRGVGDEQYF
V: TRBV28; D: .; CDR3: CATKGVTTGEQFF
V: TRBV5-1; D: .; CDR3: CASSLAVQGYTEAFF
V: TRBV30; D: .; CDR3: CAWSVNLSGNTIYF
V: TRBV29-1; D: TRBD2; CDR3: CSVAGLAGGRAYEQYF
V: TRBV6-5; D: .; CDR3: CASSYLPSMEQYF
V: TRBV7-9; D: .; CDR3: CASSLSGGHLSYEQYF
V: TRBV7-2; D: .; CDR3: CASSLKLVGTDTQYF
V: TRBV27; D: .; CDR3: CASSYGADYGYTF
V: TRBV27; D: .; CDR3: CASSFSGGTEAFF
V: TRBV9; D: .; CDR3: CASSVVFGGEQFF
V: TRBV25-1; D: .; CDR3: CASSPGGGLTDTQYF
V: TRBV7-6; D: .; CDR3: CASSPGGPGAFF
V: TRBV18; D: TRBD2; CDR3: CASSTSGGSYEQYF